Following are 14 T cell receptor beta chains from one sample sequenced in a study of CXCR3-negative and CXCR3-positive naive CD8 T cells (dated by TCRdb to about 2019). Sequencer: NextSeq 550. The Human TCR Profiling Kit (MiLaboratory) was used to make UMI-labeled 5' RACE TRB cDNA libraries. Reprocessed by TCRdb, the reads give a single entry per CDR3 protein sequence, without DNA. This specimen's table enumerates some 150,000 distinct CDR3 sequences. The ten most abundant clones make up under 0.5% of the sample. Their specific antigens are unknown. What the work shows at the level of the full study, not this receptor alone: Compared with CXCR3-negative naive cells, CXCR3-positive naive cells had TRB CDR3s with higher hydrophobicity (lower Kidera factor 4), lower energy, and higher strength and volume indices.

Sequencing was done on a sample of naive CXCR3+ CD8+ T cells from blood. The sample's cell subset or site label, in plain terms: CD45RO-CCR7+CD27+CD95- naive CD8+ T cells expressing CXCR3 (TNR3+). All receptors derive from a human donor in good health. Some clones in this sample may be carry-over from other donors' samples.

The chain employs TRBV28 and TRBJ2-7; the D call of TRBD1 rests on TCRdb alone, since no DNA is present to check it. The CDR3 is 14 residues long. Per germline, CDR1 MDHEN and CDR2 SYDVKM. The CDR3 spells CAIGIGTGLYEQYF.

The V call is TRBV6-5, the J call TRBJ2-7; no DNA is available, so the TRBD2 call from TCRdb remains unchecked. CDR1 is MNHEY and CDR2 is SVGAGI in the germline V gene. The CDR3 runs 14 residues. The CDR3 sequence is CASSLPGSSYEQYF.

This chain links TRBV12-3 or TRBV12-4 with TRBJ2-1; with no DNA, the TCRdb D assignment of TRBD1 cannot be verified. The CDR3 contains 14 residues. The CDR3: CASSSPSSYNEQFF.

V usage is TRBV29-1 and J usage is TRBJ1-5; checking the TCRdb D call of TRBD1 is not possible without DNA. The CDR3 sequence is 13 residues long. Germline V lookup: CDR1 SQVTM, CDR2 ANQGSEA. CDR3 residues: CSVHDSLEGPQHF.

J is TRBJ1-1 and V is TRBV7-2. Germline V gene sequence: CDR1 SGHTA, CDR2 FQGNSA. This CDR3 is built from 14 residues. The CDR3 loop is CASSLVSLDTEAFF.

This rearrangement joins TRBV12-3 or TRBV12-4 to TRBJ2-1; absent DNA, TCRdb's TRBD2 call cannot be checked. This CDR3 contains 15 residues. CDR3 loop: CASSLGRGGIYEQFF.

The CDR3 here is CASSTASRGLGYGYTF. The chain has TRBV19 and TRBJ1-2; TCRdb's D gene call, TRBD1, goes unchecked for lack of DNA. The CDR3 runs to 16 residues. Germline CDR1 and CDR2: LNHDA and SQIVND (reference sequence).

The J gene is TRBJ2-1, the V gene TRBV28. Germline CDR1 is MDHEN and CDR2 is SYDVKM. The length of the CDR3 is 16 residues. The CDR3 reads CASSFTRISSYNEQFF.

The rearrangement joins TRBV7-9 to TRBJ2-7; there is no DNA to check the TCRdb D call of TRBD1. This CDR3 has 15 residues. Germline V lookup: CDR1 SEHNR, CDR2 FQNEAQ (reference sequence). CDR3 sequence: CASSLGTGVLYEQYF.

The chain employs TRBV20-1 and TRBJ2-1; TCRdb calls TRBD2, which cannot be checked without DNA. Per the germline V gene, CDR1 is DFQATT and CDR2 is SNEGSKA (reference sequence). This CDR3 has 15 amino acids. CDR3 region: CSAKVGGGPYNEQFF.

The chain links TRBV6-5 to TRBJ2-7; TCRdb's assignment of TRBD2 cannot be checked, as there is no DNA. CDR1 MNHEY and CDR2 SVGAGI come from the germline V gene. There are 15 residues in the CDR3. CDR3 residues: CASSSGTSGGSEQYF.

The V gene is TRBV6-5, the J gene TRBJ1-5. The CDR3 runs 13 residues. Germline V gene data show CDR1 as MNHEY and CDR2 as SVGAGI. The CDR3 is CATSGPGNQPQHF.

This chain links TRBV12-3 or TRBV12-4 with TRBJ2-7; the D call from TCRdb, TRBD2, cannot be confirmed without DNA. This CDR3 is built from 15 residues. The CDR3 loop reads CASSFTAGGPYEQYF.

The chain combines TRBV6-2 or TRBV6-3 with TRBJ2-1; TCRdb returns TRBD1, unconfirmable since there is no DNA. Germline-derived CDR1 and CDR2 are MNHEY and SVGEGT. This CDR3 spans 15 amino acids. Here the CDR3 reads CASSYLRGAGNEQFF.